The text below deals with one TCR beta chain. Its target is not known. This specimen belongs to a study of Ad26.COV2.S vaccination and SARS-CoV-2 variants. The method was immunoSEQ multiplex PCR; TCRdb's version includes in-frame clones alone and lacks a portion of them. The sample lists about 350,000 clones; about 91% were seen once. Findings of the study overall: Post-vaccination spike-specific CD8+ and CD4+ T cell responses reportedly had substantial breadth. Total T cell responses may have been underestimated by the TCR breadth and depth analyses. Recipients of either vaccine or placebo displayed similar breadth of non-spike TCRs. Spike-specific TCR breadth ran higher among vaccine recipients than placebo recipients.

The germline CDR1 and CDR2 sequences are SGHDT and YYEEEE. The V segment lost 0 bases and the J segment 7 bases; nucleotides outside the gene matches: 9. CDR3 length: 16 amino acids. Sequenced here: peripheral blood, sampled after recovery from COVID-19. The sequence was obtained from a human donor who had recovered from COVID-19. The chain links TRBV5-6 to TRBJ1-4; 7 nucleotides match TRBD1. Written as DNA, the CDR3 is TGTGCCAGCAGCTTGGGCGATCAGGGGGAAAGTGAAAAACTGTTTTTT. It encodes CASSLGDQGESEKLFF.